These 32 T cell receptor beta chains share one sample of origin, sequenced in a study of T cell repertoires in cytomegalovirus infection. TCRdb re-derived calls from the reads in MiXCR, one entry per CDR3 protein. The sample contains about 450,000 distinct CDR3 sequences, 30% to 40% of which appear only once. The sequencing sample was made of PBMCs. These receptors originate from a human donor in good health (CMV status not recorded). Some clones in this sample may be carry-over from other donors' samples.

V is TRBV12-3 or TRBV12-4 and J is TRBJ1-1, with TRBD1 identical over 8 bases. The CDR3 loop spans 15 amino acids. V gave up 6 bases and J gave up 5 bases; unmatched junction bases: 11. The CDR3 is CASRDDRGEGTEAFF. CDR3 nucleotide sequence: TGTGCCAGCAGGGATGACAGGGGAGAAGGGACTGAAGCTTTCTTT.

This clonotype occurred once. The chain uses TRBV4-1 and TRBJ1-3, with unresolved D. The V and J ends lost 0 bases and 4 bases respectively, with 10 bases between them. Germline V gives CDR1 MGHRA, CDR2 YSYEKL. The CDR3 consists of 15 residues. As DNA, the CDR3 is TGCGCCAGCAGCCAAGATCGTCGGCGAGGAAACACCATATATTTT. Amino acid sequence: CASSQDRRRGNTIYF.

A note on this clonotype: A read error may produce the germline difference seen at one junction end. V is TRBV6-5 and J is TRBJ1-2; tentatively, D is TRBD1 (5 bases). The germline gives CDR1 MNHEY, CDR2 SVGAGI. This CDR3 has 16 residues. DNA for the CDR3: TGTGCCAGCAGTTACGTCGGGACGATAGCTAACTATTGCTACACCTTC. Translation: CASSYVGTIANYCYTF.

In the case of this clonotype: A read error is possible here, since a much larger clone lies one base away. The V call is TRBV11-2, the J call TRBJ2-6, with D perhaps matching TRBD1 (5 bases). Germline values: CDR1 SGHAT, CDR2 FQNNGV. The CDR3 is 15 amino acids. CDR3 bases: TGTGCCAGCAGCTTAGGCCACTCTGGGGCCAACGTCCTGAATTTC. This codes for CASSLGHSGANVLNF.

This clonotype was picked up a small number of times. V gene TRBV11-1 combines with J gene TRBJ2-6; D is perhaps TRBD1 (5 bases). CDR1 and CDR2 from the germline V gene are SGHAT and FQDESV (reference sequence). The CDR3 loop spans 20 amino acids. V was trimmed by 5 bases and J by 2 bases, leaving 25 bases between them. CDR3 residues: CASSPIGSVGQRAGANVLTF. For the CDR3, the DNA is TGTGCCAGCAGCCCCATAGGGTCAGTAGGACAACGGGCTGGGGCCAACGTCCTGACTTTC.

A word on this clonotype: This could be a read error, since a much larger clone is one nucleotide away. This chain uses TRBV7-2 with TRBJ2-2, with D uncertain. V was clipped by 8 bases and J by 6 bases, with 19 bases between them. There are 15 residues in the CDR3. Germline V CDR1 and CDR2: SGHTA, FQGNSA. CDR3 in amino acids: CASVPGGYHAGELFF. CDR3 in DNA: TGTGCCAGCGTTCCGGGTGGCTACCACGCCGGGGAGCTGTTTTTT.

Points on this clonotype: A much larger clone lies a single base off, so this may be a read error. The chain links TRBV12-3 or TRBV12-4 to TRBJ2-6; 10 bases fit TRBD1. This CDR3 spans 19 amino acids. The CDR3 sequence: CASTEHWTGGFSGATVLTF. CDR3 nucleotides: TGTGCCAGCACCGAACACTGGACAGGGGGATTCTCTGGGGCCACCGTCCTGACTTTC.

This clonotype was seen repeatedly, ten times or more. The rearrangement uses TRBV7-8 and TRBJ1-5, with D maybe TRBD1 (6 bases). The V and J ends lost 4 bases and 0 bases respectively, with 13 bases between them. CDR1 and CDR2 from the germline V gene are SGHVS and FQNEAQ. The CDR3 consists of 16 residues. The CDR3 DNA sequence: TGTGCCAGCAGCTCCCAGGGGCTATATAGCAATCAGCCCCAGCATTTT. This translates into CASSSQGLYSNQPQHF. The full variable domain, with the rest looked up from reference TRBV7-8 and TRBJ1-5, is GAGVSQSPRYKVAKRGQDVALRCDPISGHVSLFWYQQALGQGPEFLTYFQNEAQLDKSGLPSDRFFAERPEGSVSTLKIQRTQQEDSAVYLCASSSQGLYSNQPQHFGDGTRLSIL.

The genes are TRBV27 and TRBJ1-1; D uncertain. The germline V gene has CDR1 MNHEY and CDR2 SMNVEV (reference sequence). V lost 5 bases and J 1 base, leaving 11 bases between the germline ends. This CDR3 is 14 amino acids long. In DNA form, the CDR3 reads TGTGCCAGCAGTCGGACCCACCCGAACACTGAAGCTTTCTTT. Its protein product is CASSRTHPNTEAFF.

V gene TRBV11-2 combines with J gene TRBJ2-2, with TRBD1 as a possible D gene (6 bases). The CDR3 length is 16 residues. In germline, CDR1 is SGHAT, CDR2 FQNNGV. Trimming removed 2 bases from V and 1 base from J, with 11 bases in between. The CDR3 loop reads CASSLIGQLNTGELFF. The DNA of the CDR3 is TGTGCCAGCAGCTTAATAGGACAGCTGAACACCGGGGAGCTGTTTTTT.

This clonotype occurred a few times. The chain combines TRBV14 with TRBJ2-7; D is possibly TRBD1 (6 bases). Germline V lookup: CDR1 SGHDN, CDR2 FVKESK. The CDR3 has 15 residues. V lost 5 bases and J 2 bases, leaving 16 bases between the germline ends. The CDR3 reads CASSLGLGQTYEQYF. For the CDR3, the DNA is TGTGCCAGCAGCTTGGGCCTCGGACAGACCTACGAGCAGTACTTC.

This clonotype was recorded a few times. The V call is TRBV11-2, the J call TRBJ1-6; D uncertain. CDR3 length: 12 residues. V lost 5 bases and J 9 bases, leaving 8 bases between the germline ends. Germline loops: CDR1 SGHAT, CDR2 FQNNGV. CDR3 in amino acids: CASSHSGSPLHF. CDR3 nucleotide sequence: TGTGCCAGCAGCCATTCGGGTTCACCCCTCCACTTT.

J is TRBJ2-7 and V is TRBV10-3; the match to TRBD1 covers 8 bases. Per the germline V gene, CDR1 is ENHRY and CDR2 is SYGVKD. V lost 2 bases to trimming and J lost 2 bases; unmatched junction nucleotides: 5. The CDR3 sequence is 15 residues long. CDR3 loop: CAISEPGQDPYEQYF. In DNA, the CDR3 is TGTGCCATCAGTGAGCCGGGACAGGATCCCTACGAGCAGTACTTC.

This clonotype showed up just a few times. This chain links TRBV12-3 or TRBV12-4 with TRBJ2-7; 8 bases agree with TRBD1. The junction had 6 bases not matched to a gene; V was cut back by 5 bases and J by 0 bases. The length of the CDR3 is 15 residues. The DNA of the CDR3 is TGTGCCAGCAGTCCCCGGGACAGGCCCTCCTACGAGCAGTACTTC. Residues: CASSPRDRPSYEQYF.

This clonotype was counted many times. This rearrangement joins TRBV7-2 to TRBJ2-7, with D perhaps matching TRBD1 (6 bases). The V and J ends lost 6 bases and 3 bases respectively, with 9 bases between them. The V gene's germline CDR1 is SGHTA and CDR2 FQGNSA. This CDR3 has 12 residues. DNA of the CDR3: TGTGCCAGCAGACAGGACAGCTACGAGCAGTACTTC. It is translated as CASRQDSYEQYF.

The rearrangement links TRBV12-3 or TRBV12-4 to TRBJ1-2, with 7 bases fitting TRBD1. CDR3 size: 15 residues. J was trimmed by 14 bases and V by 3 bases; bases with no gene match: 18. CDR3 DNA sequence: TGTGCCAGCAGTTTGTACTTCCAGGGGGAAAACGCCGGAACCTTC. The encoded protein is CASSLYFQGENAGTF.

The V gene is TRBV19, the J gene TRBJ1-6; D is ambiguous. The ends were cut back, 7 bases at V and 8 bases at J, with 12 bases in the middle. The CDR3 consists of 13 residues. The germline V gene has CDR1 LNHDA and CDR2 SQIVND (reference sequence). The CDR3 DNA sequence: TGTGCCAGTAAACACTGGGGAGATTCACCCCTCCACTTT. It translates to CASKHWGDSPLHF.

This clonotype was counted between two and nine times. The genes are TRBV5-6 and TRBJ1-2; no firm D call. V was shortened by 0 bases and J by 10 bases, with 10 bases between the two germline ends. The V gene's germline CDR1 is SGHDT and CDR2 YYEEEE. This CDR3 has 12 amino acids. The CDR3 sequence is CASSLVEGYYTF. The CDR3 DNA follows: TGTGCCAGCAGCTTGGTAGAGGGTTACTACACCTTC.

This clonotype was counted only a few times. The CDR3 DNA reads TGCGCCAGCAGCCCTCAACGGAACACCGGGGAGCTGTTTTTT. This encodes CASSPQRNTGELFF. The chain recombines TRBV4-3 with TRBJ2-2; D remains ambiguous. The germline V gene has CDR1 LGHNA and CDR2 YSLEER. The CDR3 consists of 14 residues. V dropped 4 bases and J dropped 1 base, with 7 bases sitting between them.

Comments on this clonotype: This may be a read error, as it is one base from a much larger clone. This chain connects TRBV5-1 to TRBJ2-3, with 8 positions matching TRBD2. Looked up from germline, CDR1 is SGHRS and CDR2 is YFSETQ. The CDR3 has 16 amino acids. V shed 4 bases and J 5 bases; nucleotides not matched to a gene: 12. CDR3 DNA sequence: TGCGCCAGCAGCGCTCAACCGGGACTAGAAGAAGATACGCAGTATTTT. Residues: CASSAQPGLEEDTQYF.

V gene TRBV3-1 combines with J gene TRBJ1-1; no firm D call. The germline V gene has CDR1 LGHDT and CDR2 YNNKEL (reference sequence). The CDR3 is 12 amino acids. V lost 1 base and J 8 bases, leaving 8 bases between the germline ends. CDR3 nucleotides: TGTGCCAGCAGCCAAGGGGCCAAAGAAGCTTTCTTT. Translated, it gives CASSQGAKEAFF. Drawing the rest from reference TRBV3-1 and TRBJ1-1, the complete variable domain is DTAVSQTPKYLVTQMGNDKSIKCEQNLGHDTMYWYKQDSKKFLKIMFSYNNKELIINETVPNRFSPKSPDKAHLNLHINSLELGDSAVYFCASSQGAKEAFFGQGTRLTVV.

As for this clonotype: A read error is possible here, since a much larger clone lies one base away. A read error is likely, as this CDR3 ends without the conserved phenylalanine or tryptophan. The gene calls are TRBV7-2 and TRBJ1-2, with unresolved D. CDR1 SGHTA and CDR2 FQGNSA come from the germline V gene. With 5 bases removed from V and 0 bases from J, the gap between germline ends came to 7 bases. CDR3 length: 13 amino acids. CDR3 sequence reads: CASSPAANYGYTL. The DNA for the CDR3 is TGTGCCAGCAGCCCGGCGGCTAACTATGGCTACACCTTA.

This sequence joins TRBV30 and TRBJ1-2; the match to TRBD1 covers 7 bases. There are 14 residues in the CDR3. V was clipped by 8 bases and J by 4 bases; unmatched bases: 13. Germline CDR1 and CDR2: GTSNPN and SVGIG (reference sequence). The CDR3 bases are TGTGCCGCTCAAACTGGGACAGAATTCTATGGCTACACCTTC. Translation gives CAAQTGTEFYGYTF.

This clonotype was seen a few times. The V and J genes are TRBV6-2 or TRBV6-3 and TRBJ2-1; possible D gene TRBD2, 7 bases. CDR1 and CDR2 from the germline V gene are MNHEY and SVGEGT. This CDR3 has 15 residues. Trimming cost V 3 bases and J 7 bases, with 16 bases left between them. This CDR3 reads CASSYGGAVGNEQFF. The CDR3 bases are TGTGCCAGCAGTTATGGGGGGGCGGTTGGAAATGAGCAGTTCTTC.

J is TRBJ2-3 and V is TRBV3-1; D remains ambiguous. Trimming removed 4 bases from V and 0 bases from J, with 14 bases in between. CDR1 and CDR2 from the germline V gene are LGHDT and YNNKEL (reference sequence). This CDR3 spans 16 amino acids. CDR3 bases: TGTGCCAGCAGCCTCCAGACACGGAGAAGCACAGATACGCAGTATTTT. Encoded protein: CASSLQTRRSTDTQYF.

This chain uses TRBV5-1 with TRBJ2-7; 8 bases agree with TRBD1. Germline assignment: CDR1 SGHRS and CDR2 YFSETQ. Losses at the gene ends were 0 bases for V and 0 bases for J; bases not matched to a gene: 5. There are 16 residues in the CDR3. CDR3 DNA sequence: TGCGCCAGCAGCTTGGCCGGGACAGGCCTCTCCTACGAGCAGTACTTC. Amino acids: CASSLAGTGLSYEQYF.

Only a few counts were recorded for this clonotype. The rearrangement links TRBV20-1 to TRBJ2-1; 9 nucleotides agree with TRBD2. The V segment lost 0 bases and the J segment 2 bases; nucleotides outside the gene matches: 5. The CDR3 extends over 16 amino acids. Germline V gene data show CDR1 as DFQATT and CDR2 as SNEGSKA (reference sequence). The CDR3: CSARDGSSGAYNEQFF. In DNA, the CDR3 is TGCAGTGCTAGAGATGGTTCTAGCGGGGCCTACAATGAGCAGTTCTTC.

Only a few counts were recorded for this clonotype. This chain links TRBV6-2 or TRBV6-3 with TRBJ2-2, with TRBD1 as a possible D gene (5 bases). Germline V gene lookup returns CDR1 MNHEY and CDR2 SVGEGT. CDR3 length: 16 amino acids. Trimming removed 0 bases at V and 6 bases at J, with 14 bases between. The CDR3 DNA reads TGTGCCAGCAGTTACTCAGGGGCCACCCCCCCCGGGGAGCTGTTTTTT. This codes for CASSYSGATPPGELFF.

On this clonotype: Relative to the germline gene, one junction end is altered; a read error may explain this. V usage is TRBV12-3 or TRBV12-4 and J usage is TRBJ2-3, with unresolved D. This CDR3 contains 12 residues. In DNA form, the CDR3 reads TGTGCCAGCGGTCCTGCCACAGATGCGCAGTATTTT. It codes for CASGPATDAQYF.

V gene TRBV24-1 combines with J gene TRBJ2-1; 8 bases align to TRBD2. The germline CDR1 and CDR2 sequences are KGHDR and SFDVKD. V lost 2 bases, J lost 0 bases, and 2 bases stayed unmatched. There are 16 residues in the CDR3. The CDR3 reads CATSDSTSGSYNEQFF. CDR3 in DNA: TGTGCCACCAGTGATTCTACTAGCGGCTCCTACAATGAGCAGTTCTTC.

The sample holds a few counts of this clonotype. This chain connects TRBV5-5 to TRBJ2-2; a possible D gene is TRBD2 (8 bases). The CDR3 covers 15 residues. Germline V gene sequence: CDR1 SGHKS, CDR2 YYEKEE (reference sequence). The V and J ends lost 6 bases and 5 bases respectively, with 17 bases between them. DNA for the CDR3: TGTGCCAGCACCCCTCGGGAGGGGGCGACCGGGGAGCTGTTTTTT. Encoded protein: CASTPREGATGELFF.

In its sample, this clonotype was seen many times. This chain uses TRBV28 with TRBJ2-1; D unresolved. V lost 2 bases, J lost 2 bases, and 1 base lay in between. The CDR3 length is 12 residues. Looked up from germline, CDR1 is MDHEN and CDR2 is SYDVKM. The CDR3 DNA sequence: TGTGCCAGCAGTTTACCCTACAATGAGCAGTTCTTC. Translation gives CASSLPYNEQFF.